This T cell receptor beta chain stems from a study of beta chain features in type 1 diabetes. Study in general: Regarding age, gender and cell yields, patients proved similar to healthy donors. General study results and limits: Within each of all four CD4+ subsets, Type 1 diabetes patients had TCRB CDR3s that were moderately but significantly shorter.

The authors reverse transcribed all of the isolated RNA, so sequencing captured expressed TCRB transcripts. The repertoire was sequenced with immunoSEQ multiplex PCR; TCRdb's copy has only in-frame clones and lacks some. The data hold 250,000 to 350,000 clones, with roughly an eighth observed a single time. A word on this clone: What it recognizes is unknown.

This CDR3 comprises 14 residues. Germline CDR1 is MDHEN and CDR2 is SYDVKM. Trimming pared 7 bases from V and 7 bases from J, leaving 18 bases between. The chain carries TRBV28 and TRBJ2-3; maybe TRBD1 (6 bases). The material sequenced was naive CD4+ T cells from blood. This TCR derives from a man in his thirties or forties with type 1 diabetes. The CDR3 nucleotides read TGTGCCAGCACCTCGCCGGGACACCAAAATACGCAGTATTTT. As protein: CASTSPGHQNTQYF. The whole variable domain, filled in from reference TRBV28 and TRBJ2-3, reads DVKVTQSSRYLVKRTGEKVFLECVQDMDHENMFWYRQDPGLGLRLIYFSYDVKMKEKGDIPEGYSVSREKKERFSLILESASTNQTSMYLCASTSPGHQNTQYFGPGTRLTVL.